Following are 22 T cell receptor beta chains from one sample sequenced in a study of sequential checkpoint blockade in melanoma. TCRdb's table, derived via immunoSEQ multiplex PCR, lists solely in-frame clones and lacks some. The data hold tens of thousands of clones, with roughly 80% observed a single time. Indicated treatment: randomized to nivolumab then ipilimumab (arm A) or the reverse (arm B). The input for sequencing was CD8+ T cells sorted from blood (inferred from file names), taken from a patient given nivolumab and ipilimumab in sequence. The receptor source for this set is a human donor with melanoma.

This clone has just a few counts. The CDR3 DNA follows: TGTGCCAGCAGAAGGTCCCCGGGACAGGGAGAGGACGAGCAGTACTTC. Translating it yields CASRRSPGQGEDEQYF. This chain links TRBV27 with TRBJ2-7, with 9 bases aligning to TRBD1. This CDR3 has 16 amino acids. Germline V gives CDR1 MNHEY, CDR2 SMNVEV (reference sequence). V trimming: 6 bases; J trimming: 5 bases; junction bases outside the gene matches: 14.

The V gene is TRBV15, the J gene TRBJ2-2; D uncertain. This CDR3 spans 15 amino acids. V was cut by 2 bases and J by 5 bases, with 12 bases left in between. CDR1 is LNHNV, CDR2 YYDKDF, per germline (reference sequence). CDR3 in amino acids: CATSRPTVGTGELFF. CDR3 in DNA: TGTGCCACCAGCAGACCAACGGTCGGGACCGGGGAGCTGTTTTTT.

This clone was detected once. The V gene is TRBV29-1, the J gene TRBJ2-7, with TRBD2 identical over 10 bases. The CDR3 is 14 amino acids. Per germline, CDR1 SQVTM and CDR2 ANQGSEA. Losses at the gene ends were 3 bases for V and 4 bases for J; bases not matched to a gene: 6. The chain's CDR3 is CSVEGLAGAYEQYF. The CDR3 DNA reads as TGCAGCGTTGAGGGGCTAGCGGGGGCATACGAGCAGTACTTC.

CDR3 DNA sequence: TGTGCCACGGCGGGGGGGCCCTACGAGCAGTACTTC. Translation: CATAGGPYEQYF. The chain carries TRBV19 and TRBJ2-7; 9 bases are a match to TRBD2. Germline V gene data show CDR1 as LNHDA and CDR2 as SQIVND (reference sequence). The CDR3 totals 12 residues. V lost 10 bases to trimming and J lost 2 bases; unmatched junction nucleotides: 3.

The chain employs TRBV14 and TRBJ2-2, with unresolved D. Per the germline V gene, CDR1 is SGHDN and CDR2 is FVKESK. This CDR3 has 13 amino acids. V was shortened by 1 base and J by 5 bases, with 5 bases between the two germline ends. The CDR3 region is CASSQVPTGELFF. In DNA form, the CDR3 reads TGTGCCAGCAGCCAAGTTCCGACCGGGGAGCTGTTTTTT.

V usage is TRBV27 and J usage is TRBJ2-2; 11 bases fit TRBD2. Germline lookup yields CDR1 MNHEY and CDR2 SMNVEV (reference sequence). Trimming cost V 2 bases and J 4 bases; bases outside gene matches: 9. This CDR3 spans 18 amino acids. As DNA, the CDR3 is TGTGCCAGCAGTTTACCAACTAGCGGGAGTATTGGCACCGGGGAGCTGTTTTTT. Its protein is CASSLPTSGSIGTGELFF.

This chain joins TRBV6-5 and TRBJ2-7, with D possibly TRBD2 on 6 matching bases. The CDR3 is 13 amino acids. V lost 2 bases and J lost 3, with 8 bases in between. Germline loops: CDR1 MNHEY, CDR2 SVGAGI. The CDR3 DNA reads TGTGCCAGCAGTTACGGGACTGGCTACGAGCAGTACTTC. Amino acid sequence: CASSYGTGYEQYF.

This chain uses TRBV7-9 with TRBJ2-5; 11 bases fit TRBD1. The CDR3 runs 15 residues. Germline V gives CDR1 SEHNR, CDR2 FQNEAQ (reference sequence). The V gene end was trimmed by 5 bases and the J gene end by 5 bases; junction bases not matched to a gene: 7. The CDR3 nucleotides are TGTGCCAGCAGCCTGGACAGGGGGCGAGGTGAGACCCAGTACTTC. Residues: CASSLDRGRGETQYF.

The chain links TRBV5-1 to TRBJ2-5; no reliable D call. Germline lookup yields CDR1 SGHRS and CDR2 YFSETQ. This CDR3 has 16 residues. With 0 bases removed from V and 5 bases from J, the gap between germline ends came to 17 bases. The CDR3 here is CASSLESVDLRETQYF. The CDR3 bases are TGCGCCAGCAGCTTGGAATCAGTGGATCTGCGGGAGACCCAGTACTTC.

This chain uses TRBV5-1 with TRBJ2-7, with D possibly TRBD2 on 7 matching bases. The V gene's germline CDR1 is SGHRS and CDR2 YFSETQ. This CDR3 is 19 amino acids long. Trimming pared 1 base from V and 1 base from J, leaving 24 bases between. Written as DNA, the CDR3 is TGCGCCAGCAGCTTGCGGGGACTACTTGAAGAGGGGGTTTCCTACGAGCAGTACTTC. Its protein is CASSLRGLLEEGVSYEQYF.

The chain recombines TRBV19 with TRBJ2-5; 9 bases align to TRBD1. The J call may not be correct, given that the DNA end is closer to TRBJ2-7. The CDR3 sequence is 15 residues long. The germline V gene has CDR1 LNHDA and CDR2 SQIVND (reference sequence). The CDR3 nucleotides are TGTGCCAGTAGCCCGGGACAGGGACCGGGGTACGAGCAGTACTTC. Its protein product is CASSPGQGPGYEQYF.

The chain recombines TRBV6-4 with TRBJ1-1; D might be TRBD1 (6 bases). This CDR3 has 16 residues. In germline, CDR1 is MRHNA, CDR2 SNTAGT. V lost 3 bases, J lost 1 base, and 15 bases lay in between. CDR3 nucleotides: TGTGCCAGCAGTGAAGAGGCTGGGACACAGAACACTGAAGCTTTCTTT. It codes for CASSEEAGTQNTEAFF.

This clone was observed a single time. This chain connects TRBV6-1 to TRBJ1-1, with D uncertain. This CDR3 has 13 residues. Trimming took 1 base from V and 3 from J, leaving 6 bases between them. In germline, CDR1 is MNHNS, CDR2 SASEGT. The chain's CDR3 is CASSEDKYTEAFF. CDR3 DNA: TGTGCCAGCAGTGAAGACAAGTACACTGAAGCTTTCTTT.

This clone was found a few times. V is TRBV5-8 and J is TRBJ2-7; no definite D call. Germline loops: CDR1 SGHTS, CDR2 YDEGEE. This CDR3 contains 12 residues. V shed 0 bases and J shed 9 bases, with 10 bases lying between them. The CDR3 is CASSLGLTGQYF. In DNA, the CDR3 is TGTGCCAGCAGCTTGGGATTGACGGGGCAGTACTTC.

This clone came up once. The genes are TRBV4-1 and TRBJ2-7, with a weak D call TRBD2 (6 bases). This CDR3 is built from 15 residues. Germline CDR1 reads MGHRA; CDR2 reads YSYEKL. V was pared by 1 base and J by 4 bases, with 14 bases between. The CDR3 loop is CASSQAQGGVYEQYF. CDR3 nucleotides: TGCGCCAGCAGCCAAGCTCAAGGCGGGGTTTACGAGCAGTACTTC.

This clone has just a few counts. The chain joins TRBV19 to TRBJ1-6; 8 bases map to TRBD1. The ends lost 4 bases at V and 9 bases at J; junction bases unmatched: 11. This CDR3 comprises 16 residues. In germline, CDR1 is LNHDA, CDR2 SQIVND (reference sequence). The CDR3: CASSTGQGTSSSPLHF. In DNA, the CDR3 is TGTGCCAGTAGTACAGGACAGGGAACTTCTAGTTCACCCCTCCACTTT.

This chain connects TRBV1 to TRBJ2-4; the table names TRBD2, a call not compared with the DNA. TRBV1 is a known pseudogene. This CDR3 is 18 amino acids long. CDR3 in DNA: TGCACCAGCGACCGTTGGCGGGAGGGCCCTCGGTATAAAAACATTCAGTACTTC. Amino acids: CTSDRWREGPRYKNIQYF.

V and J are TRBV4-3 and TRBJ2-3; the match to TRBD2 covers 9 bases. CDR3 length: 17 residues. The junction had 10 bases not matched to a gene; V was cut back by 4 bases and J by 2 bases. Germline V gene sequence: CDR1 LGHNA, CDR2 YSLEER. CDR3 bases: TGCGCCAGCAGCCTTGACTGGCTAGCGGGGCACACAGATACGCAGTATTTT. Encoded protein: CASSLDWLAGHTDTQYF.

The chain links TRBV28 to TRBJ2-7; TRBD1 aligns across 8 bases. Germline trimming cut 5 bases from V and 0 bases from J; bases unmatched to any gene: 15. The CDR3 spans 18 residues. Germline values: CDR1 MDHEN, CDR2 SYDVKM. The DNA for the CDR3 is TGTGCCAGCAGTCTACCCCGGGACAGGCCCCTTATCTCCTACGAGCAGTACTTC. Protein: CASSLPRDRPLISYEQYF.

The chain carries TRBV28 and TRBJ1-1; 7 bases fit TRBD1. The CDR3 sequence is 16 residues long. Germline CDR1 reads MDHEN; CDR2 reads SYDVKM. J lost 1 base, V lost 6 bases, and 11 bases had no gene match. The CDR3 DNA reads TGTGCCAGCAGCCCTAGAGACAGGGTCCGGAACACTGAAGCTTTCTTT. It yields the protein CASSPRDRVRNTEAFF. Supplemented by reference TRBV28 and TRBJ1-1, the full variable domain reads DVKVTQSSRYLVKRTGEKVFLECVQDMDHENMFWYRQDPGLGLRLIYFSYDVKMKEKGDIPEGYSVSREKKERFSLILESASTNQTSMYLCASSPRDRVRNTEAFFGQGTRLTVV.

The chain joins TRBV19 to TRBJ2-7; D perhaps matches TRBD2 (6 bases). V dropped 6 bases and J dropped 6 bases, with 12 bases sitting between them. The germline V gene encodes CDR1 LNHDA and CDR2 SQIVND (reference sequence). The CDR3 has 12 residues. CDR3 bases: TGTGCCAGTAGCCCGGGGAGGTTCGAGCAGTACTTC. Residues: CASSPGRFEQYF.

This clone was found once. The chain is built from TRBV27 and TRBJ1-1; the match to TRBD1 covers 7 bases. Germline V gene data show CDR1 as MNHEY and CDR2 as SMNVEV (reference sequence). The CDR3 spans 12 residues. J gave up 1 base and V 8 bases, and 1 base lay outside the gene matches. This CDR3 is CASRQGNTEAFF. The CDR3 DNA follows: TGTGCCAGCCGACAGGGGAACACTGAAGCTTTCTTT.